Each of the 5 T cell receptor beta chains below was sequenced from the same sample in a study of shared clonotypes between healthy human individuals. Repertoires were generated with immunoSEQ multiplex PCR, while TCRdb's copy carries only in-frame clones and drops some. Of under 1,900,000 clones detected, 98% to 99% appear once; the ten largest clones hold roughly 0.35%. The source material was naive CD4+ T cells sorted from blood. Stated subset: CD45RA+ positively selected. The receptors originated from a man aged 30-40 years in good health.

The rearrangement links TRBV30 to TRBJ1-3; D not certain. Germline CDR1 is GTSNPN and CDR2 is SVGIG (reference sequence). The CDR3 covers 14 residues. The V end lost 2 bases, the J end lost 1 base, and 9 bases lay between the germline ends. CDR3 in amino acids: CAWSMSSSGNTIYF. The CDR3 DNA sequence: TGTGCCTGGAGTATGTCTTCATCTGGAAACACCATATATTTT.

This chain uses TRBV28 with TRBJ2-1, with D possibly called TRBD1 or TRBD2 (5 bases each). The CDR3 is 15 residues long. Germline CDR1 MDHEN, CDR2 SYDVKM. Trimming took off 10 bases at V and 0 bases at J, with 16 bases between the two ends. CDR3 in DNA: TGTGCCACCAGGACACGACTATTCTCCTACAATGAGCAGTTCTTC. This codes for CATRTRLFSYNEQFF.

V usage is TRBV11-2 and J usage is TRBJ2-4; no clear D gene. V was trimmed by 6 bases and J by 0 bases, leaving 6 bases between them. Germline lookup yields CDR1 SGHAT and CDR2 FQNNGV. The CDR3 runs to 13 residues. CDR3 sequence: CASRSIAKNIQYF. In DNA, the CDR3 is TGTGCCAGCAGAAGTATAGCCAAAAACATTCAGTACTTC.

The V call is TRBV5-1, the J call TRBJ2-7; 9 positions agree with TRBD1. The CDR3 spans 14 residues. Germline assignment: CDR1 SGHRS and CDR2 YFSETQ. Trimming cost V 0 bases and J 6 bases; bases outside gene matches: 4. CDR3 in DNA: TGCGCCAGCAGCTTGGGGACAGGGGAAGGCGAGCAGTACTTC. Its protein is CASSLGTGEGEQYF.

A single count supports this clone. The rearrangement links TRBV7-8 to TRBJ1-4, with TRBD1 as a possible D gene (5 bases). The CDR3 is made up of 16 amino acids. Germline CDR1 reads SGHVS; CDR2 reads FQNEAQ. The V gene lost 6 bases and the J gene lost 0 bases, with 14 bases spanning the gap. The CDR3 sequence is CASRTRGSATNEKLFF. The DNA for the CDR3 is TGTGCCAGCAGAACCCGGGGCAGTGCAACTAATGAAAAACTGTTTTTT.